The 17 T cell receptor beta chains listed next were all sequenced from one sample in a study of siplizumab effects on memory and regulatory T cells (dated by TCRdb to 2018 to 2020). To prepare the library, the immunoSEQ multiplex PCR assay was applied. The source is immuneACCESS, and TCRdb retained only in-frame sequences with V and J called. Part of the clones is not carried over; for the studies checked, unresolved V genes explain less than half of this, and the remainder is unexplained. This sample gives 90,000 to 95,000 clones in total; around 97% of them show up just once. Jointly, the top ten make up roughly 0.033% of the sample. Sequencing was carried out using naive CD4+ T cells sorted from blood. What the cell subset or site label conveys for this sample: unstimulated naive T cells. All receptors derive from a human donor in good health.

This chain links TRBV12-5 with TRBJ2-7; 7 bases match TRBD1. Germline V gene sequence: CDR1 LGHNT, CDR2 FRNRAP. The CDR3 extends over 16 amino acids. V was pared by 1 base and J by 3 bases, with 9 bases of the junction left unmatched. As DNA, the CDR3 is TGTGCTAGTGGTTTGGCCACCGGGACAGCCCACTACGAGCAGTACTTC. Its protein is CASGLATGTAHYEQYF.

This clone was recorded only once. The rearrangement joins TRBV28 to TRBJ1-4; 12 positions agree with TRBD1. The CDR3 has 19 residues. CDR1 and CDR2 (germline): MDHEN, SYDVKM. V dropped 5 bases and J dropped 4; count of bases not matched to a gene: 14. The DNA of the CDR3 is TGTGCCAGCAGTCCGACCTTGAACCGGGACAGGGGGCTTAATGAAAAACTGTTTTTT. This encodes CASSPTLNRDRGLNEKLFF.

The chain recombines TRBV6-4 with TRBJ1-6; D not certain. The V gene's germline CDR1 is MRHNA and CDR2 SNTAGT. This CDR3 spans 15 amino acids. The V end lost 2 bases, the J end lost 10 bases, and 15 bases lay between the germline ends. The CDR3: CASSDGRHFRSPLHF. CDR3 nucleotides: TGTGCCAGCAGTGACGGTCGCCACTTCAGGTCACCCCTCCACTTT.

V gene TRBV10-1 combines with J gene TRBJ2-2, with D maybe TRBD1 (6 bases). CDR1 is WNHNN and CDR2 is SYGVQD in the germline V gene (reference sequence). The CDR3 covers 14 residues. V shed 6 bases and J shed 1 base, with 9 bases lying between them. This CDR3 is CASSQQGNTGELFF. CDR3 DNA: TGCGCCAGCAGCCAACAGGGGAACACCGGGGAGCTGTTTTTT.

In regard to this clone: Other nucleotide sequences from this sample produce the same CDR3. This rearrangement joins TRBV6-5 to TRBJ2-7, with no clear D. Per the germline V gene, CDR1 is MNHEY and CDR2 is SVGAGI. V was shortened by 6 bases and J by 0 bases, with 15 bases between the two germline ends. This CDR3 has 15 amino acids. CDR3 amino acids: CASSSVGLTSYEQYF. CDR3 DNA: TGTGCCAGCAGCTCGGTAGGGCTGACCTCCTACGAGCAGTACTTC.

The V gene is TRBV14, the J gene TRBJ1-4; D possibly corresponds to TRBD1 (6 bases). This CDR3 is built from 17 residues. Germline CDR1 SGHDN, CDR2 FVKESK. V gave up 0 bases and J gave up 3 bases, with 14 bases separating them. The CDR3, as DNA: TGTGCCAGCAGCCAAGATCGAAGGGGGAAACCTAATGAAAAACTGTTTTTT. The encoded protein is CASSQDRRGKPNEKLFF. Complete variable domain (other parts from reference TRBV14 and TRBJ1-4): EAGVTQFPSHSVIEKGQTVTLRCDPISGHDNLYWYRRVMGKEIKFLLHFVKESKQDESGMPNNRFLAERTGGTYSTLKVQPAELEDSGVYFCASSQDRRGKPNEKLFFGSGTQLSVL.

The chain has TRBV4-2 and TRBJ2-7; tentatively, D is TRBD2 (5 bases). V was shortened by 6 bases and J by 1 base, with 10 bases between the two germline ends. This CDR3 is built from 13 residues. Germline V CDR1 and CDR2: LGHNA, YNFKEQ. CDR3 protein: CASSKEVSYEQYF. CDR3 bases: TGTGCCAGCAGTAAGGAGGTTTCCTACGAGCAGTACTTC.

The J gene is TRBJ1-2, the V gene TRBV5-5; a weak D match, TRBD1 (6 bases). The germline V gene has CDR1 SGHKS and CDR2 YYEKEE (reference sequence). The CDR3 is made up of 14 amino acids. Between the trimmed V and J ends, which lost 4 bases and 8 bases, there was a span of 18 bases. The CDR3 region has the DNA TGTGCCAGCAGCGCCTACAGGGAACGGCAAGGCTACACCTTC. It specifies CASSAYRERQGYTF.

V is TRBV6-6 and J is TRBJ1-5, with D uncertain. The length of the CDR3 is 13 residues. CDR1 and CDR2 (germline): MNHNY, SVGAGI (reference sequence). V was clipped by 5 bases and J by 1 base, with 6 bases between them. The chain's CDR3 is CASSLTSNQPQHF. CDR3 DNA: TGTGCCAGCAGTCTTACGAGCAATCAGCCCCAGCATTTT.

V gene TRBV5-5 combines with J gene TRBJ1-4, with D tentatively TRBD1 (5 bases). CDR1 and CDR2 (germline): SGHKS, YYEKEE (reference sequence). Trimming removed 4 bases from V and 5 bases from J, with 15 bases in between. The CDR3 length is 15 residues. DNA for the CDR3: TGTGCCAGCAGCGCGCCGGGGCCCCAAAATGAAAAACTGTTTTTT. It translates to CASSAPGPQNEKLFF.

The rearrangement links TRBV28 to TRBJ1-3; D uncertain. The germline V gene encodes CDR1 MDHEN and CDR2 SYDVKM. Deletions cut 4 bases from V and 4 bases from J, with 5 bases between. The CDR3 length is 12 residues. As DNA, the CDR3 is TGTGCCAGCAGTTCTGCGGGAAACACCATATATTTT. Its translation is CASSSAGNTIYF.

The rearrangement uses TRBV28 and TRBJ1-5; a weak D match, TRBD1 (6 bases). V shed 11 bases and J shed 0 bases, with 11 bases lying between them. CDR3 length: 13 amino acids. Germline V CDR1 and CDR2: MDHEN, SYDVKM. In DNA, the CDR3 is TGTGCCGAGGGGGTGGCTAGCAATCAGCCCCAGCATTTT. Its translation is CAEGVASNQPQHF.

This chain links TRBV19 with TRBJ1-2, with TRBD1 as a possible D gene (5 bases). The germline V and J ends were trimmed by 7 bases and 8 bases, with 14 bases remaining between them. This CDR3 region has 12 residues. The germline V gene has CDR1 LNHDA and CDR2 SQIVND (reference sequence). The CDR3 sequence: CASIGQGGGYTF. The CDR3, as DNA: TGTGCCAGTATAGGGCAGGGTGGAGGCTACACCTTC. The variable domain in full, with the rest retrieved from reference TRBV19 and TRBJ1-2, is DGGITQSPKYLFRKEGQNVTLSCEQNLNHDAMYWYRQDPGQGLRLIYYSQIVNDFQKGDIAEGYSVSREKKESFPLTVTSAQKNPTAFYLCASIGQGGGYTFGSGTRLTVV.

A single count supports this clone. The DNA for the CDR3 is TGTGCCACCCTCGACAGAAAGAATGAAAAACTGTTTTTT. It codes for CATLDRKNEKLFF. V usage is TRBV6-5 and J usage is TRBJ1-4, with D maybe TRBD1 (5 bases). Trimming stripped 10 bases from V and 5 bases from J, with 14 bases between. In germline, CDR1 is MNHEY, CDR2 SVGAGI. This CDR3 has 13 amino acids.

This chain uses TRBV4-2 with TRBJ1-1; TRBD1 aligns across 8 bases. The ends lost 4 bases at V and 4 bases at J; junction bases unmatched: 5. The germline gives CDR1 LGHNA, CDR2 YNFKEQ. This CDR3 comprises 14 residues. The CDR3 bases are TGTGCCAGCAGCCCAACAGGGGGAGGCACTGAAGCTTTCTTT. Translated: CASSPTGGGTEAFF.

This chain links TRBV27 with TRBJ2-7; no clear D gene. With 6 bases removed from V and 0 bases from J, the gap between germline ends came to 6 bases. The length of the CDR3 is 12 residues. Germline assignment: CDR1 MNHEY and CDR2 SMNVEV (reference sequence). This CDR3 reads CASSTSSYEQYF. In DNA form, the CDR3 reads TGTGCCAGCAGCACGTCCTCCTACGAGCAGTACTTC.

The rearrangement uses TRBV28 and TRBJ2-1; 8 nucleotides align to TRBD2. After removal of 7 bases from V and 0 bases from J, the junction contained 5 bases not matched to a gene. The germline V gene encodes CDR1 MDHEN and CDR2 SYDVKM. This CDR3 is built from 15 residues. CDR3 bases: TGTGCCAGCAAGACGAGCGGGGGCTCCTACAATGAGCAGTTCTTC. The encoded protein is CASKTSGGSYNEQFF.